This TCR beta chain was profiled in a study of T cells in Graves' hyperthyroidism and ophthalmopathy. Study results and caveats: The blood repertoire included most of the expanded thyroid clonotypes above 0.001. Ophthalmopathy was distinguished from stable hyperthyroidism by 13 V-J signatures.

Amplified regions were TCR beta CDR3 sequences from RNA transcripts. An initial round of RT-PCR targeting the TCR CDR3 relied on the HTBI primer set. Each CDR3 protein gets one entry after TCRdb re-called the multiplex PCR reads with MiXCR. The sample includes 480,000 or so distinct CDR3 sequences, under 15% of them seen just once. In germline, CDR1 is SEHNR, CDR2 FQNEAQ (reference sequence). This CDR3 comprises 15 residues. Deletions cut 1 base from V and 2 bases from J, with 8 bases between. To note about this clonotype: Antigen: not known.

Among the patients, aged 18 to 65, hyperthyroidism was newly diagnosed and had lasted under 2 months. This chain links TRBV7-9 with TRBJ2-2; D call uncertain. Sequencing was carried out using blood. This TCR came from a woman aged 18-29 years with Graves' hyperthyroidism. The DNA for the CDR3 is TGTGCCAGCAGCTTAGTGGCTGTTAACACCGGGGAGCTGTTTTTT. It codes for CASSLVAVNTGELFF.